This entry is about one TCR beta chain. Its antigen is unidentified. TCRdb's copy holds only in-frame clones and misses some; the assay was immunoSEQ multiplex PCR. The profile covers 75,000 to 85,000 clones, with around nine tenths appearing a single time and approximately 4.5% taken by the ten largest. V gave up 7 bases and J gave up 6 bases, with 13 bases separating them. The CDR3 is 12 amino acids. Germline-derived CDR1 and CDR2 are SGHTA and FQGNSA. The data were obtained in a study of T cell responses to AZD1222 COVID-19 vaccine. Whole-study context: Some second doses came at about 4 weeks and others at about 12 weeks; these were pooled. General study findings and limits: Elevations in Spike-specific TCR breadth and depth followed administration of two AZD1222 doses. Donors, mostly white British, included more females; clonal diversity was possibly underestimated. Baseline seropositivity occurred in only six AZD1222 recipients.

This chain connects TRBV7-2 to TRBJ2-7; D is undetermined. The specimen was peripheral blood, collected on day 0 of AZD1222 vaccination. This TCR came from an adult in good health. The CDR3 nucleotides are TGTGCCAGCACGTCGATTTTTGGCGAGCAGTACTTC. Protein: CASTSIFGEQYF.